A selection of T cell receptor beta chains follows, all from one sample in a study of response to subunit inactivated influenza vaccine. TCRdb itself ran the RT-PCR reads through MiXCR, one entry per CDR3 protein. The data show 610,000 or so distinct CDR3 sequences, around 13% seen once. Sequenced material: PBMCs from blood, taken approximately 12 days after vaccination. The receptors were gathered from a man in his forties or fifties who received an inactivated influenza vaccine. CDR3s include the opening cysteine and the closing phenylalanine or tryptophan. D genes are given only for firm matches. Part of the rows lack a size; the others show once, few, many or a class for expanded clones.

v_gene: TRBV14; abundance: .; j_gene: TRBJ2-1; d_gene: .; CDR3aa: CASSQYWDGEQFF; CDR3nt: TGTGCCAGCAGCCAATATTGGGACGGTGAGCAGTTCTTC
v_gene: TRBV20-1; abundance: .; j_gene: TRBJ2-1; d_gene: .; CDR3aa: CSARGVSGQRSYNEQFF; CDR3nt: TGCAGTGCTAGAGGGGTCTCAGGACAGAGGTCCTACAATGAGCAGTTCTTC
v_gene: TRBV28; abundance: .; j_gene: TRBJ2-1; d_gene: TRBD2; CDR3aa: CASRKLAVWNEQFF; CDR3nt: TGTGCCAGCAGGAAACTAGCGGTGTGGAATGAGCAGTTCTTC
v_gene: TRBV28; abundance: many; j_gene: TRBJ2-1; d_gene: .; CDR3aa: CASSPSGSYNEQFF; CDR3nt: TGTGCCAGCAGCCCATCCGGGTCCTACAATGAGCAGTTCTTC
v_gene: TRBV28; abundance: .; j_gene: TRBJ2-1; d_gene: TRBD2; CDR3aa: CASSLAGTSGYNEQFF; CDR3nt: TGTGCCAGCAGCCTGGCCGGGACTAGCGGCTACAATGAGCAGTTCTTC
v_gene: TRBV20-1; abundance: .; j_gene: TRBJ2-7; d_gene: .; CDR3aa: CSARSRDSSNEQYF; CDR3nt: TGCAGTGCTAGGTCCCGGGACTCCTCCAACGAGCAGTACTTC
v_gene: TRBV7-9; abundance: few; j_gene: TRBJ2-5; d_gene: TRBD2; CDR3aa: CASSFRTSGRAQETQYF; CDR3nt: TGTGCCAGCAGCTTCCGGACTAGCGGGAGGGCCCAAGAGACCCAGTACTTC
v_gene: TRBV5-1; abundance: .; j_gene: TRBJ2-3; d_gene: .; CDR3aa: CASRLRPSDTQYF; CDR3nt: TGCGCCAGCAGACTCCGCCCTTCAGATACGCAGTATTTT
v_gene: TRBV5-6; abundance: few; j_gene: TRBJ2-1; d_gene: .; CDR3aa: CASSSTPGPRNEQFF; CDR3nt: TGTGCCAGCAGCTCCACCCCGGGCCCTCGAAATGAGCAGTTCTTC
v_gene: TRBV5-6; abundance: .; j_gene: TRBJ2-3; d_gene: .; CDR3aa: CASSLAGTSTQKF; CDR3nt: TGTGCCAGCAGCTTGGCCGGCACTTCTACGCAAAAATTT
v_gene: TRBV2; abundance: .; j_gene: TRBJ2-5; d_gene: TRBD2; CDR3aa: CASSLTSGLQETQYF; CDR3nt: TGTGCCAGCAGTCTCACTAGCGGTTTACAAGAGACCCAGTACTTC
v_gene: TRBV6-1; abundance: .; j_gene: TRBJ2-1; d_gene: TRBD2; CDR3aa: CASSQYTGGHNEQFF; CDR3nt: TGTGCCAGCAGTCAATACACGGGAGGCCACAATGAGCAGTTCTTC
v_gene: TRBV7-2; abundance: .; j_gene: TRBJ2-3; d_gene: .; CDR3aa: CASSLVPSGSPQDTQYF; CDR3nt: TGTGCCAGCAGCTTAGTCCCCAGCGGGTCGCCCCAAGATACGCAGTATTTT
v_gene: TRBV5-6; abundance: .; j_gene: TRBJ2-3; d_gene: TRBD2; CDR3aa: CASSSLGREMADTQYF; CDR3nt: TGTGCCAGCAGCTCCCTCGGGCGGGAGATGGCAGATACGCAGTATTTT
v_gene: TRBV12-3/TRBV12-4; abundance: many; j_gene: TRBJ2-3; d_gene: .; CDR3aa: CASSLGQTDTQYF; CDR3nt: TGTGCCAGCAGTTTGGGGCAAACAGATACGCAGTATTTT
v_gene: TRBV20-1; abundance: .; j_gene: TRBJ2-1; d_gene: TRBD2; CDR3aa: CSASLRAGGEDEQFF; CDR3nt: TGCAGTGCTAGTCTTCGTGCGGGAGGGGAGGATGAGCAGTTCTTC
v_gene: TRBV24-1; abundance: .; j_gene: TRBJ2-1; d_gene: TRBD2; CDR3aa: CATSDPGTSGNYNEQFF; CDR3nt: TGTGCCACCAGTGATCCCGGGACTAGCGGGAACTACAATGAGCAGTTCTTC
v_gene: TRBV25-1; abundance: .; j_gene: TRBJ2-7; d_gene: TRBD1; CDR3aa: CATGTGLYEQYF; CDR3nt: TGTGCCACCGGGACAGGACTCTACGAGCAGTACTTC
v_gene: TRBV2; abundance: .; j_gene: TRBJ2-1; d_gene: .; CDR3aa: CASSEQGSPYNEQFF; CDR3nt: TGTGCCAGCAGTGAACAAGGATCCCCTTACAATGAGCAGTTCTTC
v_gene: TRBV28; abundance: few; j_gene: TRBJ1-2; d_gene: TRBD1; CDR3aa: CASSRQGESYGYTF; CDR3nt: TGTGCCAGCAGCAGACAGGGGGAGTCCTATGGCTACACCTTC
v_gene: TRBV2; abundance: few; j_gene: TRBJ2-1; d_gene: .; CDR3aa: CASSPPWGEQFF; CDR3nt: TGTGCCAGCAGTCCCCCTTGGGGTGAGCAGTTCTTC
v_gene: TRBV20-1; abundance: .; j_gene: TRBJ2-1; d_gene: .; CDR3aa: CSYPRKGGYNEQFF; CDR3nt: TGCAGCTACCCGAGGAAGGGGGGCTACAATGAGCAGTTCTTC
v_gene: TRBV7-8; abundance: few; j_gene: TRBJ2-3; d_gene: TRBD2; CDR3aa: CASSSGLLAGAWTDTQYF; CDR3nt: TGTGCCAGCAGCTCCGGTCTTCTGGCGGGAGCCTGGACAGATACGCAGTATTTT
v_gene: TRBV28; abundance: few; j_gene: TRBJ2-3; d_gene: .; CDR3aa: CASSLVTTGDTQYF; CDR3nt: TGTGCCAGCAGTTTAGTCACCACTGGGGATACGCAGTATTTT
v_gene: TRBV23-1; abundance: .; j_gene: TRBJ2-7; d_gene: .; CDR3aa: CASSLSLRDHEQYF; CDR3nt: TGCGCCAGCAGCCTTAGCCTCCGGGATCACGAGCAGTACTTC
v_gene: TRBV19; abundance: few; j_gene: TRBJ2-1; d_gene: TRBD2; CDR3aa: CASSISGRVNNEQFF; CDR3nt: TGTGCCAGTAGTATAAGCGGGAGAGTAAACAATGAGCAGTTCTTC
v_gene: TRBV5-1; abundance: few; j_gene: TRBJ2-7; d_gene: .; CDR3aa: CASSLAGAHYEQYF; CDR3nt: TGCGCCAGCAGCTTGGCAGGGGCTCACTACGAGCAGTACTTC
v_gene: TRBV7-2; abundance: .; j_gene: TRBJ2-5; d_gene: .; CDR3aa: CASSLGPRGTQYF; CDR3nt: TGTGCCAGCAGCTTGGGTCCGAGAGGGACCCAGTACTTC
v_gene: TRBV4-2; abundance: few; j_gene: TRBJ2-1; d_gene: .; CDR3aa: CASSQGTGWYNEQFF; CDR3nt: TGTGCCAGCAGCCAAGGGACGGGGTGGTACAATGAGCAGTTCTTC
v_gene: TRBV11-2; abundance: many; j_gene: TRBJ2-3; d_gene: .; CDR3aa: CASSFMTDTQYF; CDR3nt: TGTGCCAGCAGCTTTATGACAGATACGCAGTATTTT
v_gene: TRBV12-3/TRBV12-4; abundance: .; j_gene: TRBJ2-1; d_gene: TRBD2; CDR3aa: CASTKRWREGRNEQFF; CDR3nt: TGTGCCAGCACCAAGAGGTGGCGGGAGGGCCGGAATGAGCAGTTCTTC
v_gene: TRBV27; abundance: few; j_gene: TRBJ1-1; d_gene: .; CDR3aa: CASSYPNSGRAFF; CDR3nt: TGTGCCAGCAGTTACCCGAACAGTGGTCGAGCTTTCTTT
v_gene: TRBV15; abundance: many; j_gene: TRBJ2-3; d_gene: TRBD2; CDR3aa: CATSTPGLALTSTDTQYF; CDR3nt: TGTGCCACCAGCACCCCGGGACTAGCGCTTACTAGCACAGATACGCAGTATTTT
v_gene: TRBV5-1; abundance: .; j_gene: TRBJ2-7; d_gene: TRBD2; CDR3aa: CAGHSGGLTYEQYF; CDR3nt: TGCGCCGGTCATAGCGGGGGCCTGACCTACGAGCAGTACTTC
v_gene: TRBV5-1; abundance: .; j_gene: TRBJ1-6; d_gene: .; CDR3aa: CASSLDTRSPLHF; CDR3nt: TGCGCCAGCAGCTTGGACACCCGGTCACCCCTCCACTTT
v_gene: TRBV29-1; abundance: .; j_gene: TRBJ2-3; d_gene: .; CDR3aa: CSVEDPHNTDTQYF; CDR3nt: TGCAGCGTTGAAGATCCGCATAACACAGATACGCAGTATTTT
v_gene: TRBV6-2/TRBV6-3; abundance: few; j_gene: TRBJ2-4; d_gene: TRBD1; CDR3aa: CASSTGGAAKNIQYF; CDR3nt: TGTGCCAGCAGCACAGGGGGCGCCGCCAAAAACATTCAGTACTTC